This T cell receptor (beta chain) was obtained from a study of OX40 agonist ivuxolimab in advanced cancers. Study-level points and caveats: It was also the case that some nonresponders had low normalized T-cell clonal expansion. The antigens recognized by the expanded peripheral T cells, that is their antigen specificity, were not determined.

Blood got drawn at baseline, again on cycle 4 day 1, and then on cycle 7 day 1. Profiled with immunoSEQ multiplex PCR; TCRdb holds only in-frame clones, not every one. The sample shows 63,000 or so clones, 80% to 90% of them seen only once. Germline loops: CDR1 MNHNS, CDR2 SASEGT. Trimming left V 7 bases short and J 0 bases short, with 12 bases between. The CDR3 runs 15 residues. As regards this clone: The target antigen is unknown.

The chain couples TRBV6-1 to TRBJ1-4, with D hard to call. Specimen: CD4+ or CD8+ T cells sorted from blood, collected in a trial of the OX40 agonist ivuxolimab. This TCR derives from an adult with an advanced solid tumor such as melanoma, head and neck, liver or kidney cancer. CDR3 coding DNA: TGTGCCAGCAAAATAGCAACCCCAACTAATGAAAAACTGTTTTTT. Its protein product is CASKIATPTNEKLFF.